One and the same sample provided the 5 T cell receptor beta chains below, sequenced in a study of blood T cell repertoires in COVID-19. Here immunoSEQ multiplex PCR was the method, and the copy in TCRdb shows in-frame clones only, minus some. The data contain approximately 65,000 clones, 70% to 85% of them singletons. Sequencing used peripheral blood. The source of these receptors is a woman older than 75 with active or convalescent COVID-19.

The J gene is TRBJ1-2, the V gene TRBV5-4; a weak D match, TRBD1 (5 bases). The CDR3 is 14 amino acids. The germline V and J ends were trimmed by 3 bases and 3 bases, with 12 bases remaining between them. The germline CDR1 and CDR2 sequences are SGHNT and YYREEE (reference sequence). The CDR3 loop reads CASSSQGKDYGYTF. The CDR3 region has the DNA TGTGCCAGCAGCTCTCAGGGAAAGGACTATGGCTACACCTTC. The whole variable domain, remainder taken from reference TRBV5-4 and TRBJ1-2, is ETGVTQSPTHLIKTRGQQVTLRCSSQSGHNTVSWYQQALGQGPQFIFQYYREEENGRGNFPPRFSGLQFPNYSSELNVNALELDDSALYLCASSSQGKDYGYTFGSGTRLTVV.

The J gene is TRBJ2-5, the V gene TRBV19; tentatively, D is TRBD2 (5 bases). This CDR3 has 13 amino acids. Per the germline V gene, CDR1 is LNHDA and CDR2 is SQIVND (reference sequence). Deletions cut 3 bases from V and 1 base from J, with 6 bases between. The CDR3 protein is CASSIGSQETQYF. CDR3 coding DNA: TGTGCCAGTAGTATTGGGAGCCAAGAGACCCAGTACTTC.

V gene TRBV3-1 (or the pseudogene TRBV3-2) combines with J gene TRBJ1-3; D gene unclear. Trimming cost V 0 bases and J 1 base, with 7 bases left between them. Germline V gives CDR1 LGHDT, CDR2 YNNKEL (reference sequence). CDR3 length equals 15 residues. The CDR3 DNA reads TGTGCCAGCAGCCAAGAACCCAGGTCTGGAAACACCATATATTTT. Amino acids: CASSQEPRSGNTIYF.

This chain uses TRBV3-1 (or the pseudogene TRBV3-2) with TRBJ1-6; D ambiguous. Trimming stripped 1 base from V and 4 bases from J, with 14 bases between. The CDR3 extends over 17 amino acids. CDR1 LGHDT and CDR2 YNNKEL come from the germline V gene (reference sequence). DNA for the CDR3: TGTGCCAGCAGCCAAGCCCCTCCCGGGATGTATAATTCACCCCTCCACTTT. Its protein is CASSQAPPGMYNSPLHF.

The chain uses TRBV29-1 and TRBJ2-5; the D gene is possibly TRBD2 (5 bases). The V end was cut by 7 bases, the J end by 4 bases, with 13 bases between. The CDR3 totals 12 residues. Germline CDR1 reads SQVTM; CDR2 reads ANQGSEA. CDR3 in DNA: TGCAGCGGCGGACGGGGTGGAGAGACCCAGTACTTC. Encoded protein: CSGGRGGETQYF.